These 10 T cell receptor beta chains came from one sample sequenced in a study of OX40 agonist ivuxolimab in advanced cancers. Generated by immunoSEQ multiplex PCR, the TCRdb table keeps only in-frame clones and is missing some. This table holds around 40,000 clones, 65% to 90% found once. The sequencing here drew on CD4+ or CD8+ T cells sorted from blood, taken in a trial of the OX40 agonist ivuxolimab. These TCRs come from an adult with an advanced solid tumor such as melanoma, head and neck, liver or kidney cancer.

The chain combines TRBV7-2 with TRBJ1-3; TRBD1 might be the D (5 bases). Germline CDR1 SGHTA, CDR2 FQGNSA. Trimming stripped 1 base from V and 2 bases from J, with 9 bases between. The CDR3 sequence is 15 residues long. Written as DNA, the CDR3 is TGTGCCAGCAGCTTAGAGGCAGGGCCTGGAAACACCATATATTTT. Protein: CASSLEAGPGNTIYF.

This clone was picked up a small number of times. The chain uses TRBV11-2 and TRBJ1-5; maybe TRBD1 (6 bases). This CDR3 comprises 18 residues. Per the germline V gene, CDR1 is SGHAT and CDR2 is FQNNGV. V was pared by 1 base and J by 6 bases, with 22 bases between. Written as DNA, the CDR3 is TGTGCCAGCAGCTTAGGGGGTACAGGGCCTGGGGTCGGTCAGCCCCAGCATTTT. It codes for CASSLGGTGPGVGQPQHF. The full variable domain, completed using reference TRBV11-2 and TRBJ1-5, is EAGVAQSPRYKIIEKRQSVAFWCNPISGHATLYWYQQILGQGPKLLIQFQNNGVVDDSQLPKDRFSAERLKGVDSTLKIQPAKLEDSAVYLCASSLGGTGPGVGQPQHFGDGTRLSIL.

This rearrangement joins TRBV30 to TRBJ1-5, with 7 nucleotides matching TRBD1. Unmatched junction bases numbered 6, after V lost 4 bases and J lost 0 bases. CDR1 is GTSNPN, CDR2 SVGIG, per germline (reference sequence). The CDR3 has 15 residues. In DNA form, the CDR3 reads TGTGCCTGGAACACAGGGGCCTATAGCAATCAGCCCCAGCATTTT. Translated, it gives CAWNTGAYSNQPQHF.

Only one count was recorded for this clone. The rearrangement joins TRBV28 to TRBJ2-3; 8 bases agree with TRBD2. CDR3 length equals 15 residues. With 3 bases clipped from V and 2 bases from J, the junction kept 4 bases outside the gene matches. Germline CDR1 is MDHEN and CDR2 is SYDVKM. The CDR3 here is CASSFERGTTDTQYF. Here the CDR3 DNA reads TGTGCCAGCAGTTTTGAGCGGGGGACCACAGATACGCAGTATTTT.

This clone appeared a few times. One end of the junction does not line up with germline, which may come from a read error. The CDR3 loop reads CASSESGTSSDEQYF. DNA for the CDR3: TGCGCCAGCAGTGAGTCGGGGACTAGCTCCGACGAGCAGTACTTC. The chain links TRBV10-1 to TRBJ2-7, with 9 bases that match TRBD2. Germline V CDR1 and CDR2: WNHNN, SYGVQD (reference sequence). This CDR3 comprises 15 residues.

The chain combines TRBV6-4 with TRBJ2-2, with D unclear. The CDR3 is 13 amino acids. V dropped 3 bases and J dropped 4 bases, with 6 bases sitting between them. Germline V gene sequence: CDR1 MRHNA, CDR2 SNTAGT. CDR3 residues: CASSEQSTGELFF. The CDR3 nucleotides read TGTGCCAGCAGTGAACAGAGCACCGGGGAGCTGTTTTTT.

The V gene is TRBV5-4, the J gene TRBJ2-7; 13 bases are a match to TRBD2. Looked up from germline, CDR1 is SGHNT and CDR2 is YYREEE (reference sequence). The CDR3 is 15 residues long. V shed 3 bases and J 3 bases; nucleotides not matched to a gene: 3. The CDR3 sequence is CASSSGTSGVYEQYF. The CDR3 bases are TGTGCCAGCAGCTCGGGGACTAGCGGGGTCTACGAGCAGTACTTC. Filled out from reference TRBV5-4 and TRBJ2-7, the complete variable domain reads ETGVTQSPTHLIKTRGQQVTLRCSSQSGHNTVSWYQQALGQGPQFIFQYYREEENGRGNFPPRFSGLQFPNYSSELNVNALELDDSALYLCASSSGTSGVYEQYFGPGTRLTVT.

J is TRBJ2-3 and V is TRBV7-9; no clear D. V was trimmed by 1 base and J by 3 bases, leaving 8 bases between them. Germline V gene sequence: CDR1 SEHNR, CDR2 FQNEAQ (reference sequence). This CDR3 is 14 amino acids long. CDR3 coding DNA: TGTGCCAGCAGCTTAGGGGGTATAACAGATACGCAGTATTTT. It translates to CASSLGGITDTQYF.

This chain links TRBV28 with TRBJ2-7; 9 positions match TRBD1. The CDR3 has 13 amino acids. The trim removed 5 bases at V and 4 bases at J, leaving 3 bases unmatched. Germline V gene data show CDR1 as MDHEN and CDR2 as SYDVKM. The CDR3: CASSTGGRYEQYF. CDR3 in DNA: TGTGCCAGCAGTACAGGGGGCAGGTACGAGCAGTACTTC. The full variable domain, in which reference TRBV28 and TRBJ2-7 provide the parts outside the CDR3, is DVKVTQSSRYLVKRTGEKVFLECVQDMDHENMFWYRQDPGLGLRLIYFSYDVKMKEKGDIPEGYSVSREKKERFSLILESASTNQTSMYLCASSTGGRYEQYFGPGTRLTVT.

V and J are TRBV6-1 and TRBJ1-5; D gene uncertain. Germline V gene data show CDR1 as MNHNS and CDR2 as SASEGT. The CDR3 loop spans 13 amino acids. Trimming removed 8 bases from V and 3 bases from J, with 11 bases in between. The CDR3 sequence is CASVSENNQPQHF. In nucleotides, the CDR3 is TGTGCCAGCGTAAGTGAAAACAATCAGCCCCAGCATTTT.